Detailed here is one TCR beta chain. The sample originates from a study of response to subunit inactivated influenza vaccine. Each CDR3 protein is one row after TCRdb ran MiXCR on the RT-PCR reads. The data hold under 200,000 distinct CDR3 sequences, with around a tenth observed a single time. Germline V gene data show CDR1 as DFQATT and CDR2 as SNEGSKA (reference sequence). The CDR3 totals 12 residues. Trimming stripped 4 bases from V and 9 bases from J, with 16 bases between. The specimen was CD8+ T cells sorted from PBMCs, collected approximately 25 months after vaccination. The chain uses TRBV20-1 and TRBJ2-7; D gene unclear. The TCR was taken from a man aged 45-69 years who received an inactivated influenza vaccine. CDR3 nucleotides: TGCAGTGCTACCCCGTCCCTCCTAGGGCAGTACGTC. Encoded protein: CSATPSLLGQYV.